Listed below are T cell receptor beta chains from one sample, sequenced in a study of cytomegalovirus exposure and HLA in healthy donors. This table comes from immunoSEQ multiplex PCR, and its TCRdb copy is limited to in-frame clones, with some not included. Of about 160,000 clones in the sample, 80% to 85% were seen once. The specimen sequenced was PBMCs. Receptors originate from a woman aged 18-29 years in good health and CMV-seronegative. The CDR3 runs from the conserved cysteine through the conserved F or W. The D gene is left open where the match is weak. Only part of the rows carry a size: once, few, many, or a class if the clone is expanded.

TRBV18,TRBD1,.,TRBJ1-6,TGTGCCAGCTCGGCGGAGACAGGGTCGGGATCACCCCTCCACTTT,CASSAETGSGSPLHF
TRBV2,TRBD1,.,TRBJ2-3,TGTGCCAGCAGCAGACAGGGGTTCGCAGATACGCAGTATTTT,CASSRQGFADTQYF
TRBV10-2,TRBD1,few,TRBJ1-2,TGCGCCAGCAGTAAAAACCTCTTCGGGACAGGGGATTTGTATGGCTACACCTTC,CASSKNLFGTGDLYGYTF
TRBV6-5,.,.,TRBJ2-7,TGTGCCAGCAGTTACTCGCCCAGCTACGAGCAGTACTTC,CASSYSPSYEQYF
TRBV15,.,.,TRBJ1-5,TGTGCCACCAGCACAGTGGGAAGGGGAAATCAGCCCCAGCATTTT,CATSTVGRGNQPQHF
TRBV5-1,.,.,TRBJ2-7,TGCGCCAGCAGCACATCCGGGACAACCCAAGAAAAGCAGTACTTC,CASSTSGTTQEKQYF
TRBV13,TRBD1,.,TRBJ2-7,TGTGCCAGCAGCTTACCGGGACAGGGTTACGAGCAGTACTTC,CASSLPGQGYEQYF
TRBV2,TRBD1,once,TRBJ1-5,TGTGCCAGCAGTGACCCGGGACAGGGCGGAGGCAATCAGCCCCAGCATTTT,CASSDPGQGGGNQPQHF
TRBV7-9,.,.,TRBJ1-1,TGTGCCAGCAGCCGACCAGGAACTGAAGCTTTCTTT,CASSRPGTEAFF
TRBV19,.,.,TRBJ1-2,TGTGCCAGTAGTACCCACGGACAAAACTATGGCTACACCTTC,CASSTHGQNYGYTF
TRBV29-1,TRBD2,.,TRBJ2-7,TGCAGCGTAAATACCGGACTAGCGTATTCTGGGGAGCAGTACTTC,CSVNTGLAYSGEQYF
TRBV18,.,.,TRBJ1-3,TGTGCCAGCTCACCCAATTTCCGAGGGTCTGGAAACACCATATATTTT,CASSPNFRGSGNTIYF
TRBV10-1,TRBD2,.,TRBJ2-7,TGCGCCAGCAGCGGCCTGCGGGGGGACGACGAGCAGTACTTC,CASSGLRGDDEQYF
TRBV7-2,TRBD1,.,TRBJ1-5,TGTGCCAGCAGCCCCGACAGGGTCATGCATCAGCCCCAGCATTTT,CASSPDRVMHQPQHF
TRBV5-1,TRBD1,once,TRBJ2-7,TGCGCCAGCAGCTTGAGGGCGGGACAGGGGACCTACGAGCAGTACTTC,CASSLRAGQGTYEQYF
TRBV2,TRBD1,.,TRBJ1-5,TGTGCCAGCAGTGTTTTTGTCATAGGACAGGGGAATCAGCCCCAGCATTTT,CASSVFVIGQGNQPQHF
TRBV5-5,TRBD1,.,TRBJ2-1,TGTGCCAGCAGACAGACAGGGGTGGGCAATGAGCAGTTCTTC,CASRQTGVGNEQFF
TRBV28,TRBD1,.,TRBJ1-2,TGTGCCAGCAGTGAAAGGACAGGGGGCAACTATGGCTACACCTTC,CASSERTGGNYGYTF